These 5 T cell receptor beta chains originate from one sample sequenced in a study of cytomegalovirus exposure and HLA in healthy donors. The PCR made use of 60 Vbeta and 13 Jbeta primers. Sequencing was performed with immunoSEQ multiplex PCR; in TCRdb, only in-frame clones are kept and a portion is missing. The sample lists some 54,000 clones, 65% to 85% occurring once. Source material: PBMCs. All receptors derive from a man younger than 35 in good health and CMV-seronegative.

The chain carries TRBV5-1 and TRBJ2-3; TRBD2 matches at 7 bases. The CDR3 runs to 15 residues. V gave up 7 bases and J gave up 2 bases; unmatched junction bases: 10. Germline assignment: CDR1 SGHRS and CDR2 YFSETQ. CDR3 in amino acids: CASSSGAGDTDTQYF. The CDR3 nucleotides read TGCGCCAGCTCCTCAGGCGCGGGAGACACAGATACGCAGTATTTT.

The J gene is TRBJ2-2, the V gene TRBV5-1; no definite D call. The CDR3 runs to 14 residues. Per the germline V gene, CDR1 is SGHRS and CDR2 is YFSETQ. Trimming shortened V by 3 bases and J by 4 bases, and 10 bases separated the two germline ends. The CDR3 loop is CASSYSSFTGELFF. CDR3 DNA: TGCGCCAGCAGCTACTCTAGTTTCACCGGGGAGCTGTTTTTT.

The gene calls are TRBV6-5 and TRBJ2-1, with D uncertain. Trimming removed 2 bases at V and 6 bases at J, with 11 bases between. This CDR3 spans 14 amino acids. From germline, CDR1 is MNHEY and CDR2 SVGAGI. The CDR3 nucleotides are TGTGCCAGCAGTTACAATCAGGCTCGCAATGAGCAGTTCTTC. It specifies CASSYNQARNEQFF.

The CDR3 nucleotides read TGTGCCATCAGTGAAGGCAGGGTAGGCCAGCCCCAGCATTTT. Protein product: CAISEGRVGQPQHF. The chain combines TRBV10-3 with TRBJ1-5, with a weak D call TRBD1 (5 bases). This CDR3 has 14 amino acids. V lost 3 bases to trimming and J lost 7 bases, with 13 bases between them. Germline CDR1 is ENHRY and CDR2 is SYGVKD.

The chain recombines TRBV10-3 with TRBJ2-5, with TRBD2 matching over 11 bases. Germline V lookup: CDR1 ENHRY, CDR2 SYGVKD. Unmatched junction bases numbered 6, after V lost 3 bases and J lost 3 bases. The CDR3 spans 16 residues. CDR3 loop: CAISDLGTSGEETQYF. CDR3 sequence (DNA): TGTGCCATCAGTGACCTTGGGACTAGCGGAGAAGAGACCCAGTACTTC.